This entry features one T cell receptor beta chain sequence. The target antigen is unknown. The entry originates in a study of a mutant IDH1 vaccine in newly diagnosed glioma. Clones were sequenced by immunoSEQ multiplex PCR, and TCRdb holds only the in-frame ones, with some missing. The repertoire holds approximately 79,000 clones, with more than 70% as singletons. The time point is: week 23, last vaccination. Doses consisted of 300 ug of mutant IDH1 20-mer peptide each, paired with topical imiquimod. This CDR3 spans 17 amino acids. The V gene's germline CDR1 is WNHNN and CDR2 SYGVQD (reference sequence). With 1 base clipped from V and 2 bases from J, the junction kept 9 bases outside the gene matches.

The material was PBMCs, obtained from a glioma patient whose treatment included an IDH1 peptide vaccine. The rearrangement uses TRBV10-1 and TRBJ2-3; 7 bases line up with TRBD1. The TCR was taken from a woman aged 45-59 years with glioma. The CDR3 protein is CASSEFGTEDYTDTQYF. As DNA, the CDR3 is TGCGCCAGCAGTGAGTTTGGGACAGAAGACTACACAGATACGCAGTATTTT.